These T cell receptor beta chains were read from a single sample in a study of shared clonotypes between healthy human individuals. Sequencing used immunoSEQ multiplex PCR; TCRdb keeps in-frame clones, though not all of them. Counted here are around 2.5 million clones, 90% to 95% occurring once; the ten biggest clones make up approximately 0.35%. Specimen: naive CD4+ T cells from PBMCs. All receptors derive from a man younger than 30 in good health. Some clones in this sample may be carry-over from other donors' samples. The CDR3 runs from the conserved cysteine through the conserved F or W. A D gene is named only where the DNA matches it firmly. Rows give clone size only sometimes, using once, few, many, or a class for an expanded clone.

>.|16|TRBD1|TRBJ1-2|TRBV5-1
CASSLAGTGLGYGYTF
TGCGCCAGCAGCTTGGCCGGGACAGGGTTGGGCTATGGCTACACCTTC
>.|17|TRBD2|TRBJ2-7|TRBV7-9
CASSLSGSSGFSYEQYF
TGTGCCAGCAGCTTATCGGGCTCTAGCGGGTTCTCCTACGAGCAGTACTTC
>.|12|TRBD1|TRBJ1-2|TRBV6-5
CASNNRGYGYTF
TGTGCCAGCAATAACAGGGGATATGGCTACACCTTC
>.|15|.|TRBJ1-2|TRBV5-4
CASSLVPASNYGYTF
TGTGCCAGCAGCTTGGTGCCGGCGTCTAACTATGGCTACACCTTC
>.|13|.|TRBJ1-1|TRBV19
CASSLQTEAEAFF
TGTGCCAGTAGTCTCCAGACGGAGGCTGAAGCTTTCTTT
>.|14|TRBD1|TRBJ2-5|TRBV28
CASSLLGTEETQYF
TGTGCCAGCAGTCTGCTTGGGACAGAAGAGACCCAGTACTTC
>.|13|TRBD1|TRBJ1-4|TRBV11-1
CASSGRGREKLFF
TGTGCCAGCTCCGGGAGGGGGCGCGAAAAACTGTTTTTT
>.|15|.|TRBJ1-1|TRBV5-1
CASSHGGGLNTEAFF
TGCGCCAGCAGCCATGGTGGGGGGCTGAACACTGAAGCTTTCTTT
>.|14|TRBD1|TRBJ1-1|TRBV18
CASSPGQPNTEAFF
TGTGCCAGCTCACCGGGACAGCCAAACACTGAAGCTTTCTTT
>.|16|TRBD2|TRBJ2-5|TRBV19
CASSMSGTSGVETQYF
TGTGCCAGTAGTATGTCGGGGACTAGCGGGGTGGAGACCCAGTACTTC
>.|17|TRBD2|TRBJ2-1|TRBV18
CASSPTGLAGLYNEQFF
TGTGCCAGCTCACCAACAGGGCTAGCGGGATTATACAATGAGCAGTTCTTC
>.|15|.|TRBJ1-1|TRBV5-1
CASSSEGHPNTEAFF
TGCGCCAGCAGCTCGGAGGGACACCCGAACACTGAAGCTTTCTTT
>.|17|.|TRBJ2-7|TRBV28
CASSLTTWAGNSYEQYF
TGTGCCAGCAGTTTGACTACTTGGGCAGGCAACTCCTACGAGCAGTACTTC
>.|13|.|TRBJ1-4|TRBV28
CASRNGINEKLFF
TGTGCCAGCAGGAACGGCATTAATGAAAAACTGTTTTTT
>.|11|.|TRBJ1-1|TRBV6-6
CASSLDTEAFF
TGTGCCAGCAGTCTAGACACTGAAGCTTTCTTT
>.|14|.|TRBJ2-5|TRBV5-1
CASSLGQGPETQYF
TGCGCCAGCAGCTTGGGGCAGGGGCCCGAGACCCAGTACTTC
>once|15|.|TRBJ1-4|TRBV28
CASSLGGQGLEKLFF
TGTGCCAGCAGTTTAGGGGGCCAGGGGTTAGAAAAACTGTTTTTT
>.|16|TRBD2|TRBJ2-3|TRBV28
CASRRTHSGRTDTQYF
TGTGCCAGCAGGCGAACTCATAGCGGGAGGACAGATACGCAGTATTTT
>.|14|.|TRBJ1-1|TRBV5-4
CASSLYGKRLFAFF
TGTGCCAGCAGCTTGTATGGCAAACGACTTTTTGCTTTCTTT
>.|14|.|TRBJ2-3|TRBV7-2
CASTLGGWTDTQYF
TGTGCCAGCACCCTAGGGGGGTGGACAGATACGCAGTATTTT
>few|14|.|TRBJ1-1|TRBV9
CASSARRVNTEAFF
TGTGCCAGCAGCGCTCGCAGGGTGAACACTGAAGCTTTCTTT
>.|13|.|TRBJ1-2|TRBV4-3
CASSPDMAYGYTF
TGCGCCAGCAGTCCGGACATGGCATATGGCTACACCTTC
>.|14|.|TRBJ2-5|TRBV5-1
CASSLGYRQETQYF
TGCGCCAGCAGCTTGGGCTACCGCCAAGAGACCCAGTACTTC
>.|11|.|TRBJ1-3|TRBV20-1
CSARGGNTIYF
TGCAGTGCTAGAGGTGGAAACACCATATATTTT
>.|14|.|TRBJ2-5|TRBV7-9
CASSGGHLGETQYF
TGTGCCAGCAGCGGGGGACACCTCGGAGAGACCCAGTACTTC
>.|12|.|TRBJ2-1|TRBV28
CASSRNYNEQFF
TGTGCCAGCAGCCGAAATTACAATGAGCAGTTCTTC
>.|16|.|TRBJ1-2|TRBV2
CASRLDGPRGSYGYTF
TGTGCCAGCAGATTGGACGGACCCCGGGGCAGCTATGGCTACACCTTC
>once|16|TRBD2|TRBJ2-5|TRBV7-9
CASSRRTSGLGETQYF
TGTGCCAGCAGCCGGAGGACTAGCGGGCTAGGAGAGACCCAGTACTTC
>.|14|.|TRBJ1-1|TRBV18
CASSPGRMNTEAFF
TGTGCCAGCTCACCGGGACGGATGAACACTGAAGCTTTCTTT
>.|13|.|TRBJ2-7|TRBV11-3
CASSSTNYGEQYF
TGTGCCAGCAGCTCGACTAATTACGGGGAGCAGTACTTC
>.|13|.|TRBJ2-5|TRBV19
CASSRAGRETQYF
TGTGCCAGTAGTAGGGCAGGGAGGGAGACCCAGTACTTC
>.|17|TRBD2|TRBJ2-7|TRBV19
CASSINPGLRPRYEQYF
TGTGCCAGTAGTATAAACCCGGGACTAAGACCGAGATACGAGCAGTACTTC
>.|15|TRBD2|TRBJ2-1|TRBV7-2
CASSPPGLAAPREFF
TGTGCCAGCAGCCCGCCGGGACTAGCGGCTCCACGGGAATTCTTC
>.|13|.|TRBJ1-5|TRBV7-2
CASSQRMDQPQHF
TGTGCCAGCAGCCAACGAATGGATCAGCCCCAGCATTTT
>.|13|.|TRBJ1-1|TRBV5-1
CASSWNRYTEAFF
TGCGCCAGCAGCTGGAACAGGTACACTGAAGCTTTCTTT
>.|16|TRBD2|TRBJ2-2|TRBV5-4
CASSLGTSGRLGELFF
TGTGCCAGCAGCTTGGGGACTAGCGGGAGGTTAGGGGAGCTGTTTTTT
>.|16|.|TRBJ2-6|TRBV6-5
CASSYSRQSGANVLTF
TGTGCCAGCAGTTACTCGAGACAGTCTGGGGCCAACGTCCTGACTTTC
>few|13|TRBD1|TRBJ1-2|TRBV9
CASSRDRVSGYTF
TGTGCCAGCAGCCGGGACAGGGTTTCTGGCTACACCTTC
>.|14|.|TRBJ2-1|TRBV2
CASKRTIAYNEQFF
TGTGCCAGCAAAAGGACAATAGCCTACAATGAGCAGTTCTTC
>.|13|.|TRBJ1-2|TRBV4-2
CASSQGGGVGYTF
TGTGCCAGCAGCCAAGGGGGAGGGGTCGGCTACACCTTC
>.|13|TRBD2|TRBJ2-7|TRBV18
CASSLGRSYEQYF
TGTGCCAGCTCCCTCGGGAGGTCCTACGAGCAGTACTTC
>.|14|.|TRBJ1-2|TRBV29-1
CSVDPRVRGYGYTF
TGCAGCGTTGATCCCCGGGTTCGCGGCTATGGCTACACCTTC
>.|14|.|TRBJ1-2|TRBV7-9
CASSSAGEVKGYTF
TGTGCCAGCAGCTCGGCAGGGGAGGTAAAGGGCTACACCTTC
>.|20|TRBD1|TRBJ2-1|TRBV5-1
CASSLAGTGGRGSSYNEQFF
TGCGCCAGCAGCTTGGCAGGGACAGGGGGGCGCGGAAGCTCCTACAATGAGCAGTTCTTC
>.|10|.|TRBJ2-1|TRBV5-3
CARKGLEQFF
TGTGCCAGAAAGGGGCTAGAGCAGTTCTTC
>.|19|TRBD2|TRBJ2-7|TRBV4-2
CASSQVVSGEPDGGYEQYF
TGTGCCAGCAGCCAAGTAGTTAGCGGGGAACCCGATGGGGGCTACGAGCAGTACTTC
>.|17|TRBD2|TRBJ2-3|TRBV7-2
CASSLTGLAAFFGTQYF
TGTGCCAGCAGCTTGACGGGACTAGCGGCGTTTTTCGGTACGCAGTATTTT
>.|14|TRBD1|TRBJ1-2|TRBV7-9
CASSFTTGDYGYTF
TGTGCCAGCAGCTTTACGACAGGGGACTATGGCTACACCTTC
>.|15|.|TRBJ1-2|TRBV5-4
CASSPGQTLNYGYTF
TGTGCCAGCAGCCCCGGACAGACGTTGAACTATGGCTACACCTTC
>once|12|.|TRBJ1-3|TRBV5-5
CASSFIGNTIYF
TGTGCCAGCAGCTTTATTGGAAACACCATATATTTT
>.|16|TRBD2|TRBJ2-2|TRBV4-1
CASSQFSGTPTGELFF
TGCGCCAGCAGCCAGTTTAGCGGGACTCCGACCGGGGAGCTGTTTTTT
>.|13|TRBD1|TRBJ1-1|TRBV7-3
CASSPTGGTEAFF
TGTGCCAGCAGCCCGACAGGGGGCACTGAAGCTTTCTTT